Presented here are 24 T cell receptor beta chains from one specimen sequenced in a study of blood T cell repertoires in COVID-19. The method was immunoSEQ multiplex PCR; TCRdb's version includes in-frame clones alone and lacks a portion of them. Of 85,000 to 120,000 clones listed, approximately 80% are singletons. Sequenced material: peripheral blood. Every receptor here comes from a man aged 55 to 69 with active or convalescent COVID-19.

This sequence joins TRBV19 and TRBJ2-1; 8 bases are a match to TRBD2. This CDR3 contains 16 residues. CDR1 is LNHDA and CDR2 is SQIVND in the germline V gene (reference sequence). The J segment lost 0 bases and the V segment lost 7 bases, leaving 8 bases of the junction unmatched. The CDR3 DNA follows: TGTGCCAGTACTACTAGCGGTAAGAGCTCCTACAATGAGCAGTTCTTC. It specifies CASTTSGKSSYNEQFF.

The rearrangement joins TRBV5-1 to TRBJ1-3; D gene ambiguous. CDR1 is SGHRS and CDR2 is YFSETQ in the germline V gene. Trimming removed 2 bases at V and 4 bases at J, with 16 bases between. The CDR3 has 16 residues. CDR3 loop: CASSFGAKSSGNTIYF. The CDR3 coding sequence is TGCGCCAGCAGCTTCGGAGCCAAAAGCTCGGGAAACACCATATATTTT. The full variable domain, in which reference TRBV5-1 and TRBJ1-3 provide the parts outside the CDR3, is KAGVTQTPRYLIKTRGQQVTLSCSPISGHRSVSWYQQTPGQGLQFLFEYFSETQRNKGNFPGRFSGRQFSNSRSEMNVSTLELGDSALYLCASSFGAKSSGNTIYFGEGSWLTVV.

The CDR3 DNA sequence: TGTGCCAGCAGCGTAGCTGAGGGGGCTAAATACGAGCAGTACTTC. Translation: CASSVAEGAKYEQYF. The rearrangement links TRBV9 to TRBJ2-7, with 7 bases aligning to TRBD1. The V gene end was trimmed by 0 bases and the J gene end by 4 bases; junction bases not matched to a gene: 7. The germline gives CDR1 SGDLS, CDR2 YYNGEE. The CDR3 sequence is 15 residues long.

The V and J genes are TRBV6-5 and TRBJ1-5, with 7 positions matching TRBD1. This CDR3 region has 14 residues. V was clipped by 4 bases and J by 2 bases; unmatched bases: 2. Germline CDR1 and CDR2: MNHEY and SVGAGI. The chain's CDR3 is CASSFDRGNQPQHF. The CDR3 region has the DNA TGTGCCAGCAGTTTCGACAGGGGCAATCAGCCCCAGCATTTT.

In this sample, this clone turned up many times. V is TRBV5-4 and J is TRBJ1-3; D gene unclear. The CDR3 loop spans 17 amino acids. Trimming pared 5 bases from V and 4 bases from J, leaving 22 bases between. Germline CDR1 and CDR2: SGHNT and YYREEE (reference sequence). Written as DNA, the CDR3 is TGTGCCAGCAGTGAAGACTCCCCGCGCGCAACGGGAAACACCATATATTTT. It codes for CASSEDSPRATGNTIYF.

J is TRBJ1-1 and V is TRBV20-1; no clear D. Germline CDR1 and CDR2: DFQATT and SNEGSKA (reference sequence). CDR3 length: 12 residues. V was pared by 3 bases and J by 3 bases, with 8 bases between. The CDR3: CSASRRYTEAFF. For the CDR3, the DNA is TGCAGTGCTAGTCGGAGGTACACTGAAGCTTTCTTT.

The chain uses TRBV28 and TRBJ2-3; 15 bases are shared with TRBD2. CDR3 size: 20 residues. Germline V lookup: CDR1 MDHEN, CDR2 SYDVKM. The ends lost 4 bases at V and 3 bases at J; junction bases unmatched: 14. DNA for the CDR3: TGTGCCAGCAGTTCTCGAGTACTGGGACTAGCGGGAGGACGAACAGATACGCAGTATTTT. Residues: CASSSRVLGLAGGRTDTQYF.

The chain joins TRBV20-1 to TRBJ2-5, with D hard to call. Deletions cut 3 bases from V and 2 bases from J, with 7 bases between. CDR1 and CDR2 from the germline V gene are DFQATT and SNEGSKA (reference sequence). This CDR3 region has 12 residues. CDR3 sequence (DNA): TGCAGTGCTAGTAACTTTCAAGAGACCCAGTACTTC. It translates to CSASNFQETQYF.

This clone turned up a few times. The chain couples TRBV7-2 to TRBJ2-3, with D perhaps matching TRBD2 (5 bases). The V end was cut by 0 bases, the J end by 1 base, with 5 bases between. The CDR3 is 14 residues long. Germline V gene lookup returns CDR1 SGHTA and CDR2 FQGNSA. CDR3 coding DNA: TGTGCCAGCAGCTTAGCGGGAGGCACAGATACGCAGTATTTT. Its translation is CASSLAGGTDTQYF.

The table lists this clone with a count of one. The chain has TRBV7-2 and TRBJ2-1; D possibly corresponds to TRBD2 (5 bases). The CDR3 is made up of 15 amino acids. V shed 5 bases and J shed 0 bases, with 11 bases lying between them. CDR1 is SGHTA, CDR2 FQGNSA, per germline. CDR3 region: CASSPKDFSYNEQFF. The CDR3 bases are TGTGCCAGCAGCCCGAAGGACTTCTCCTACAATGAGCAGTTCTTC. Looking up the rest from reference TRBV7-2 and TRBJ2-1 gives the full variable domain: GAGVSQSPSNKVTEKGKDVELRCDPISGHTALYWYRQSLGQGLEFLIYFQGNSAPDKSGLPSDRFSAERTGGSVSTLTIQRTQQEDSAVYLCASSPKDFSYNEQFFGPGTRLTVL.

V is TRBV4-1 and J is TRBJ1-1; D unresolved. The V gene lost 0 bases and the J gene lost 5 bases, with 13 bases spanning the gap. This CDR3 comprises 15 residues. Germline V gene data show CDR1 as MGHRA and CDR2 as YSYEKL. CDR3 sequence: CASSQEPAGGTEAFF. CDR3 nucleotides: TGCGCCAGCAGCCAAGAACCGGCCGGAGGGACTGAAGCTTTCTTT.

The V call is TRBV9, the J call TRBJ2-3; 11 positions match TRBD2. CDR3 length: 16 amino acids. V trimming: 4 bases; J trimming: 1 base; junction bases outside the gene matches: 5. The germline V gene encodes CDR1 SGDLS and CDR2 YYNGEE. In nucleotides, the CDR3 is TGTGCCAGCAGCACCGGGACTAGCGGAGGCACAGATACGCAGTATTTT. Its protein product is CASSTGTSGGTDTQYF.

V is TRBV28 and J is TRBJ1-2; D uncertain. Germline-derived CDR1 and CDR2 are MDHEN and SYDVKM. The CDR3 runs to 17 residues. Trimming removed 1 base at V and 4 bases at J, with 19 bases between. The CDR3 sequence is CASSLYSPLQVVYGYTF. The CDR3 nucleotides read TGTGCCAGCAGTTTATATTCCCCCTTGCAGGTCGTCTATGGCTACACCTTC.

The J gene is TRBJ2-4, the V gene TRBV29-1; D is perhaps TRBD2 (6 bases). The CDR3 sequence is 17 residues long. Germline lookup yields CDR1 SQVTM and CDR2 ANQGSEA. V gave up 3 bases and J gave up 5 bases, with 23 bases separating them. The CDR3 sequence is CSVDAPGLRGSQNIQYF. The CDR3 DNA sequence: TGCAGCGTTGACGCCCCGGGACTCCGGGGGTCTCAAAACATTCAGTACTTC. Full variable domain (rest looked up from reference TRBV29-1 and TRBJ2-4): SAVISQKPSRDICQRGTSLTIQCQVDSQVTMMFWYRQQPGQSLTLIATANQGSEATYESGFVIDKFPISRPNLTFSTLTVSNMSPEDSSIYLCSVDAPGLRGSQNIQYFGAGTRLSVL.

This clone was detected once. The chain joins TRBV6-2 or TRBV6-3 to TRBJ1-1; D is undetermined. This CDR3 region has 16 residues. Deletions cut 0 bases from V and 6 bases from J, with 17 bases between. The germline V gene encodes CDR1 MNHEY and CDR2 SVGEGT. Written as DNA, the CDR3 is TGTGCCAGCAGTTACTCGAGTATAGCCGGCTGGGCTGAAGCTTTCTTT. It specifies CASSYSSIAGWAEAFF.

In its sample, this clone was seen a few times. The rearrangement uses TRBV30 and TRBJ2-1, with 12 bases aligning to TRBD2. CDR1 and CDR2 from the germline V gene are GTSNPN and SVGIG (reference sequence). The CDR3 contains 14 residues. J lost 13 bases, V lost 0 bases, and 7 bases had no gene match. CDR3 sequence: CAWSVQLAGGGQFF. The CDR3 DNA is TGTGCCTGGAGTGTACAACTAGCGGGAGGAGGCCAGTTCTTC.

This clone was seen only a few times. The chain uses TRBV10-2 and TRBJ1-2; D remains unclear. V was cut by 7 bases and J by 2 bases, with 11 bases left in between. The CDR3 contains 13 residues. Germline CDR1 WSHSY, CDR2 SAAADI. The CDR3 loop is CASTSGKNYGYTF. CDR3 bases: TGCGCCAGCACGTCGGGGAAAAACTATGGCTACACCTTC.

The chain links TRBV5-4 to TRBJ2-1, with D possibly being TRBD1 (6 bases). Looked up from germline, CDR1 is SGHNT and CDR2 is YYREEE (reference sequence). The CDR3 has 13 amino acids. With 4 bases removed from V and 10 bases from J, the gap between germline ends came to 15 bases. Here the CDR3 reads CASSKGERREQFF. CDR3 in DNA: TGTGCCAGCAGCAAGGGGGAGAGGCGGGAGCAGTTCTTC.

V gene TRBV3-1 (or the pseudogene TRBV3-2) combines with J gene TRBJ2-3, with 10 positions matching TRBD2. CDR3 size: 17 residues. The ends lost 3 bases at V and 2 bases at J; junction bases unmatched: 8. Germline CDR1 and CDR2: LGHDT and YNNKEL (reference sequence). The CDR3 spells CASSQSGGTSATDTQYF. Written as DNA, the CDR3 is TGTGCCAGCAGCCAGTCGGGGGGGACTAGCGCCACAGATACGCAGTATTTT.

This clone was seen a few times. This sequence joins TRBV4-1 and TRBJ2-5; the match to TRBD2 covers 8 bases. J was trimmed by 3 bases and V by 1 base; bases with no gene match: 4. There are 15 residues in the CDR3. Looked up from germline, CDR1 is MGHRA and CDR2 is YSYEKL. CDR3 region: CASSQAGLEKETQYF. CDR3 sequence (DNA): TGCGCCAGCAGCCAAGCGGGACTAGAGAAAGAGACCCAGTACTTC.

This clone was seen more than once but under ten times. This chain joins TRBV7-2 and TRBJ2-3, with a possible D match to TRBD2 (6 bases). The V end was cut by 0 bases, the J end by 4 bases, with 17 bases between. There are 17 residues in the CDR3. From germline, CDR1 is SGHTA and CDR2 FQGNSA. The CDR3 region has the DNA TGTGCCAGCAGCTTAGCGCGGTATCCGGGAGTAGCAGATACGCAGTATTTT. This gives the protein CASSLARYPGVADTQYF.

This rearrangement joins TRBV7-7 to TRBJ2-3, with D perhaps TRBD2 (6 bases). Trimming pared 5 bases from V and 2 bases from J, leaving 8 bases between. The CDR3 extends over 13 amino acids. The V gene's germline CDR1 is SSHAT and CDR2 FNYEAQ (reference sequence). In DNA form, the CDR3 reads TGTGCCAGCAGCGGGGGGTTCACAGATACGCAGTATTTT. Translating it yields CASSGGFTDTQYF.

This clone was seen more than once but under ten times. The chain links TRBV23-1 to TRBJ1-4; 9 nucleotides match TRBD1. Being an ORF, TRBV23-1 has a function that is uncertain. Trimming removed 10 bases from V and 6 bases from J; junction bases left unmatched: 12. The CDR3 extends over 15 amino acids. CDR3 bases: TGCGCCATCATATCCGTGGACAGGGGACATGAAAAACTGTTTTTT. It encodes CAIISVDRGHEKLFF.

CDR3 nucleotide sequence: TGTGCCAGCAGCGACAATCAGCATACACCTTATCAGCCCCAGCATTTT. Translated: CASSDNQHTPYQPQHF. The V and J genes are TRBV7-9 and TRBJ1-5; D remains ambiguous. Germline V lookup: CDR1 SEHNR, CDR2 FQNEAQ (reference sequence). The CDR3 length is 16 residues. V was shortened by 5 bases and J by 5 bases, with 19 bases between the two germline ends.